This is a list of T cell receptor beta chains from one sample in a study of tumor-infiltrating lymphocytes in primary liver carcinoma. TCRdb processed the multiplex PCR reads anew with MiXCR; each CDR3 protein has one entry. This table has tens of thousands of distinct CDR3 sequences, over 60% appearing once. Material: liver tumor tissue from sampling region 4. The receptors originated from a man aged 35-49 years with primary liver carcinoma and hepatitis B virus infection. CDR3s include the opening cysteine and the closing phenylalanine or tryptophan. Fields, in order: clone size, V gene, J gene, D gene, CDR3 protein, CDR3 DNA. The D gene is left open where the match is weak. Clone size is not always given. Where it is, it says once, few, many or a class for expanded clones.

>.|TRBV6-6|TRBJ2-2|.
CAGNKNTGKLFF
TGTGCCGGCAATAAGAACACCGGGAAGCTGTTTTTT
>many|TRBV28|TRBJ2-1|.
CASSLNSGGSSYNEQFF
TGTGCCAGCAGTTTAAACTCGGGCGGAAGCTCCTACAATGAGCAGTTCTTC
>.|TRBV29-1|TRBJ1-2|TRBD1
CSVTDRVGYGYTF
TGCAGCGTTACGGACAGGGTGGGATATGGCTACACCTTC
>.|TRBV6-2/TRBV6-3|TRBJ2-5|.
CASTQARGSQETQYF
TGTGCTAGCACCCAAGCACGGGGCAGCCAAGAGACCCAGTACTTC
>many|TRBV28|TRBJ2-7|TRBD1
CAVGGQGAIYEQYF
TGTGCCGTCGGGGGACAGGGGGCTATTTACGAGCAGTACTTC
>.|TRBV5-4|TRBJ2-3|.
CVSSSGRSTDTQYF
TGTGTCAGCAGCTCGGGCAGGAGCACAGATACGCAGTATTTT
>many|TRBV29-1|TRBJ2-5|TRBD2
CSVGSGTETQYF
TGCAGCGTTGGGAGCGGGACAGAGACCCAGTACTTC
>.|TRBV29-1|TRBJ2-7|.
CSVEDPGGRPYEQYF
TGCAGCGTTGAAGATCCAGGAGGGAGACCCTACGAGCAGTACTTC
>.|TRBV6-5|TRBJ1-6|.
CASSLWTVSPLHF
TGTGCCAGCAGTTTATGGACGGTTTCACCCCTCCACTTC
>many|TRBV25-1|TRBJ2-3|TRBD1
CASSEFWDRDTDTQYF
TGTGCCAGCAGTGAATTCTGGGACAGGGACACAGATACGCAGTATTTT
>.|TRBV12-3/TRBV12-4|TRBJ1-5|TRBD1
CASSCRDRGNQPQHF
TGTGCCAGCAGTTGTAGGGACAGGGGGAATCAGCCCCAGCATTTT
>.|TRBV14|TRBJ2-6|TRBD1
CVSSPFGQGVSSETNVLTF
TGTGTCAGCAGCCCTTTTGGTCAGGGGGTTTCCTCTGAGACCAATGTCCTGACTTTT
>few|TRBV11-2|TRBJ1-6|.
CASSLDPGANSPLHF
TGTGCCAGCAGCTTAGACCCGGGGGCCAATTCACCCCTCCACTTT
>.|TRBV6-5|TRBJ2-5|.
CASSPGVRETQYF
TGTGCCAGCAGTCCAGGGGTCCGAGAGACCCAATACTTC
>few|TRBV6-5|TRBJ1-3|TRBD1
CASSHGPRTGIAGNTIYF
TGTGCCAGCAGTCACGGTCCGAGGACAGGGATCGCTGGAAACACCATATATTTT
>.|TRBV6-6|TRBJ1-3|.
CASSYSIGSGSTIYF
TGTGCCAGCAGTTACTCGATTGGGTCTGGAAGCACCATATATTTT
>once|TRBV11-2|TRBJ2-6|.
CASSLDLGTGANILTF
TGTGCCAGCAGCTTAGATCTCGGGACTGGGGCCAACATCCTGACCTTC
>few|TRBV5-4|TRBJ2-7|.
CACSWDHRPYEQYF
TGTGCCTGCAGCTGGGACCACAGACCCTACGAGCAGTACTTC
>.|TRBV29-1|TRBJ2-4|TRBD1
CSVTDRWGNIQYF
TGCAGCGTTACGGACAGGTGGGGGAACATTCAGTACTTC
>.|TRBV11-2|TRBJ2-7|.
CANSFDGSYEQHF
TGTGCCAATAGCTTTGATGGCTCCTACGAGCAGCACTTC
>.|TRBV29-1|TRBJ2-1|TRBD2
CSVEGLAGDVYDEQFF
TGCAGCGTTGAGGGGTTAGCGGGAGACGTGTACGATGAGCAGTTCTTC
>many|TRBV7-8|TRBJ2-1|.
CASSSDFGGTYNEQFF
TGTGCCAGCAGCTCTGACTTCGGCGGTACCTACAATGAGCAGTTCTTC
>.|TRBV12-3/TRBV12-4|TRBJ1-3|.
CASSPGGEAGILVGGNTIYF
TGTGCCAGTAGCCCTGGGGGCGAGGCAGGGATCTTAGTGGGTGGAAACACCATATATTTT
>.|TRBV7-8|TRBJ2-1|TRBD1
CAGSLDREYYNEQFF
TGTGCCGGCAGCCTTGACAGGGAGTATTACAATGAGCAGTTCTTC
>.|TRBV29-1|TRBJ2-2|.
CSVARNGSNTGELFF
TGCAGCGTCGCTAGGAACGGTTCGAACACCGGGGAGCTGTTTTTT
>few|TRBV30|TRBJ2-2|.
CAWRGGVETGELFF
TGTGCCTGGAGGGGGGGAGTGGAAACCGGGGAGCTGTTTTTT